These T cell receptor beta chains were read from a single sample in a study of cytomegalovirus exposure and HLA in healthy donors. Libraries were prepared by immunoSEQ multiplex PCR; TCRdb keeps only in-frame clonotypes and omits some of them. The sample lists about 230,000 clones; roughly 81% were seen once. Material: PBMCs. These receptors originate from a girl aged 2-10 years in good health and CMV-seronegative. CDR3s include the opening cysteine and the closing phenylalanine or tryptophan. D genes are given only for firm matches. Size values are once, few and many counts, or a class for expanded clones, and some rows have none.

>TRBV25-1|TRBJ2-7|.|.
CASISEVYEQYF
TGTGCCAGCATTTCAGAAGTCTACGAGCAGTACTTC
>TRBV5-8|TRBJ1-5|.|.
CASSLGLGNQPQHF
TGTGCCAGCAGCTTGGGACTTGGCAATCAGCCCCAGCATTTT
>TRBV29-1|TRBJ2-3|.|.
CSAASMRPTSTDTQYF
TGCAGCGCCGCCTCGATGCGGCCTACTAGCACAGATACGCAGTATTTT
>TRBV7-9|TRBJ1-1|.|.
CASSGGTNTEAFF
TGTGCCAGCAGCGGAGGGACGAACACTGAAGCTTTCTTT
>TRBV6-5|TRBJ2-5|.|.
CASTITGNEGETQYF
TGTGCCAGCACCATAACAGGGAATGAGGGAGAGACCCAGTACTTC
>TRBV10-3|TRBJ2-1|.|TRBD2
CASVAGGGNEQFF
TGTGCCTCAGTAGCGGGAGGGGGCAATGAGCAGTTCTTC
>TRBV5-6|TRBJ1-2|.|.
CASSLVRGNYGYTF
TGTGCCAGCAGCTTGGTCAGGGGTAACTATGGCTACACCTTC
>TRBV6-1|TRBJ2-7|.|.
CASKGVTGWWEQYF
TGTGCCAGCAAGGGGGTGACGGGATGGTGGGAGCAGTACTTC
>TRBV4-2|TRBJ2-5|.|TRBD1
CASSHGTGRRETQYF
TGTGCCAGCAGCCACGGGACAGGGAGGAGGGAGACCCAGTACTTC
>TRBV4-1|TRBJ2-1|.|.
CASSGTERSPYNEQFF
TGCGCCAGCAGCGGAACTGAGCGTAGTCCCTACAATGAGCAGTTCTTC
>TRBV27|TRBJ1-3|.|.
CASSLSGAGNTIYF
TGTGCCAGCAGTTTATCGGGAGCCGGAAACACCATATATTTT
>TRBV5-6|TRBJ2-7|.|TRBD1
CASSWGQGSYEQYF
TGTGCCAGCAGCTGGGGACAGGGTTCCTACGAGCAGTACTTC
>TRBV9|TRBJ1-3|.|.
CASSEDTTSGNTIYF
TGTGCCAGCAGCGAAGATACAACGTCTGGAAACACCATATATTTT
>TRBV11-3|TRBJ2-7|.|TRBD2
CASSPSSTGGLDEQYF
TGTGCCAGCAGCCCGAGCAGTACGGGGGGGCTAGACGAGCAGTACTTC
>TRBV18|TRBJ2-3|.|TRBD1
CASSEWDRDTQYF
TGTGCCAGCTCGGAATGGGACAGAGATACGCAGTATTTT
>TRBV9|TRBJ1-1|.|TRBD1
CASSGGQGITNTEAFF
TGTGCCAGCAGTGGGGGACAGGGCATTACGAACACTGAAGCTTTCTTT
>TRBV6-1|TRBJ2-7|.|TRBD2
CASSVGLAEFFSYEQYF
TGTGCCAGCAGTGTGGGACTAGCGGAGTTCTTCTCCTACGAGCAGTACTTC
>TRBV5-1|TRBJ2-7|.|TRBD2
CASSAGAGSYEQYF
TGCGCCAGCAGCGCTGGAGCGGGGTCATACGAGCAGTACTTC
>TRBV7-9|TRBJ1-2|.|TRBD1
CASTRWDGDRGPYGYTF
TGTGCCAGCACCAGATGGGACGGGGACAGGGGACCCTATGGCTACACCTTC
>TRBV7-2|TRBJ2-7|.|.
CASSVMVEGPYEQYF
TGTGCCAGCAGCGTCATGGTGGAGGGCCCTTACGAGCAGTACTTC
>TRBV12-5|TRBJ2-1|.|TRBD2
CASGFSGGAYNEQFF
TGTGCTAGTGGTTTTAGCGGGGGGGCCTACAATGAGCAGTTCTTC
>TRBV6-1|TRBJ2-7|.|TRBD2
CASRDSGSYEQYF
TGTGCCAGCAGGGATAGCGGGAGCTACGAGCAGTACTTC
>TRBV5-1|TRBJ2-7|.|TRBD1
CASSDGTGVSEQYF
TGCGCCAGCAGCGACGGGACAGGGGTGTCGGAGCAGTACTTC
>TRBV5-4|TRBJ1-1|.|.
CASSLGGSLGTEAFF
TGTGCCAGCAGCTTGGGAGGGTCCTTGGGCACTGAAGCTTTCTTT
>TRBV4-2|TRBJ2-1|.|TRBD2
CASSHEPGLAVDEQFF
TGTGCCAGCAGCCATGAACCGGGACTAGCTGTCGATGAGCAGTTCTTC
>TRBV6-1|TRBJ2-5|.|.
CASSAGLGETQYF
TGTGCCAGCAGCGCGGGGCTCGGGGAGACCCAGTACTTC
>TRBV11-2|TRBJ2-1|.|TRBD1
CASSPGQGANEQFF
TGTGCCAGCAGCCCGGGACAGGGGGCGAATGAGCAGTTCTTC
>TRBV6-1|TRBJ2-7|few|TRBD2
CASSSERESGDEQYF
TGTGCCAGCAGTTCCGAGCGGGAGAGCGGCGACGAGCAGTACTTC
>TRBV18|TRBJ2-7|.|.
CASSPPGLSRVNYEQYF
TGTGCCAGCTCACCACCGGGGTTATCGCGGGTCAACTACGAGCAGTACTTC
>TRBV2|TRBJ2-5|.|.
CASSQAGASQYF
TGTGCCAGCAGTCAAGCTGGAGCCTCCCAGTACTTC
>TRBV6-1|TRBJ1-2|.|.
CASSVDRYYGYTF
TGTGCCAGCAGTGTTGACAGATACTATGGCTACACCTTC
>TRBV5-1|TRBJ2-3|.|.
CASSLGRADTQYF
TGCGCCAGCAGCTTGGGAAGAGCAGATACGCAGTATTTT
>TRBV29-1|TRBJ2-7|.|TRBD2
CSVALAILGEQYF
TGCAGCGTTGCACTAGCGATCCTGGGGGAGCAGTACTTC
>TRBV6-6|TRBJ1-1|.|.
CASSHIRRNTEAFF
TGTGCCAGCAGCCACATACGCAGGAACACTGAAGCTTTCTTT
>TRBV19|TRBJ2-5|few|.
CASSSRDMVQETQYF
TGTGCCAGTAGTTCCCGGGACATGGTACAAGAGACCCAGTACTTC
>TRBV2|TRBJ2-7|.|.
CASSPELNEQYF
TGTGCCAGCAGTCCGGAGCTGAACGAGCAGTACTTC
>TRBV2|TRBJ2-1|.|TRBD1
CASSSDRGNEQFF
TGTGCCAGCAGTTCCGACAGGGGCAATGAGCAGTTCTTC
>TRBV5-8|TRBJ1-1|.|TRBD1
CASSRTGAFF
TGTGCCAGCAGCCGGACAGGGGCTTTCTTT
>TRBV19|TRBJ1-1|.|.
CASSIEGNTEAFF
TGTGCCAGTAGTATCGAGGGAAACACTGAAGCTTTCTTT
>TRBV5-1|TRBJ2-3|once|TRBD2
CASSSRTSGAIDAQYF
TGCGCCAGCAGCTCTCGGACTAGCGGGGCTATTGATGCGCAGTATTTT
>TRBV19|TRBJ2-2|.|.
CASSGTPTSGELFF
TGTGCCAGTTCCGGGACACCTACGTCCGGGGAGCTGTTTTTT
>TRBV7-2|TRBJ2-7|.|TRBD2
CASSARDYTSGKYF
TGTGCCAGCAGCGCCCGGGACTATACGTCCGGCAAGTACTTC
>TRBV9|TRBJ2-1|.|TRBD2
CASSVAGLAGGSYNEQFF
TGTGCCAGCAGCGTAGCGGGACTAGCGGGGGGCTCCTACAATGAGCAGTTCTTC
>TRBV5-1|TRBJ2-2|.|.
CASNDPGNQGAGELFF
TGCGCCAGCAACGATCCGGGTAATCAAGGGGCCGGGGAGCTGTTTTTT
>TRBV6-5|TRBJ2-1|.|.
CASRGTGSNEQFF
TGTGCCAGCAGGGGAACAGGAAGCAATGAGCAGTTCTTC
>TRBV29-1|TRBJ1-1|.|.
CSVVGRNGEAFF
TGCAGCGTTGTAGGCAGGAACGGAGAAGCTTTCTTT
>TRBV5-6|TRBJ2-5|.|.
CASSFSGLETQYF
TGTGCCAGCAGCTTCTCGGGGTTAGAGACCCAGTACTTC
>TRBV5-4|TRBJ2-7|few|TRBD1
CASTSGRQGGYEQYF
TGTGCCAGCACCTCGGGGAGACAGGGCGGGTACGAGCAGTACTTC
>TRBV7-9|TRBJ2-2|.|.
CASSLARGNGELFF
TGTGCCAGCAGCTTGGCGAGGGGGAACGGGGAGCTGTTTTTT
>TRBV2|TRBJ1-4|.|.
CASSRVRTNEKLFF
TGTGCCAGCAGCAGGGTGAGAACTAATGAAAAACTGTTTTTT
>TRBV6-5|TRBJ1-2|once|.
CASSRLGVTNYGYTF
TGTGCCAGCAGTCGCCTAGGAGTCACTAACTATGGTTACACCTTC
>TRBV14|TRBJ2-7|.|.
CASGGAAAYEQYF
TGTGCCAGCGGGGGGGCCGCGGCCTACGAGCAGTACTTC
>TRBV10-1|TRBJ2-2|.|TRBD2
CASRAIAGEGGELFF
TGCGCCAGCAGGGCCATAGCGGGAGAAGGCGGGGAGCTGTTTTTT